One and the same sample provided the 19 T cell receptor beta chains below, sequenced in a study of OX40 agonist ivuxolimab in advanced cancers. Sequenced by immunoSEQ multiplex PCR; TCRdb stores in-frame clones only, minus some. The sample shows 76,000 or so clones, roughly 86% of them seen only once. The sequences come from CD4+ or CD8+ T cells sorted from blood, collected in a trial of the OX40 agonist ivuxolimab. These receptors came from an adult with an advanced solid tumor such as melanoma, head and neck, liver or kidney cancer.

The chain combines TRBV19 with TRBJ2-1; 10 nucleotides match TRBD2. CDR3 length equals 16 residues. The V and J ends lost 6 bases and 0 bases, in that order; junction bases with no gene match: 5. Per germline, CDR1 LNHDA and CDR2 SQIVND (reference sequence). CDR3 DNA: TGTGCCAGTAGGATAACTAGCGGGGCCTCCTACAATGAGCAGTTCTTC. Translating it yields CASRITSGASYNEQFF.

The V gene is TRBV28, the J gene TRBJ1-3, with D unclear. The CDR3 is 12 residues long. V lost 6 bases and J lost 4, with 7 bases in between. CDR1 is MDHEN, CDR2 SYDVKM, per germline. CDR3 in amino acids: CASSIGGNTIYF. CDR3 nucleotide sequence: TGTGCCAGCAGCATTGGGGGAAACACCATATATTTT.

In its sample, this clone was seen a few times. V usage is TRBV11-3 and J usage is TRBJ1-2; 9 bases match TRBD1. The CDR3 totals 14 residues. Germline values: CDR1 SGHNT, CDR2 YENEEA. V lost 9 bases and J lost 8; bases outside the gene matches: 13. DNA of the CDR3: TGTGCCAGTCGCCGTGGGACAGGGAGGAGAGGCTACACCTTC. It yields the protein CASRRGTGRRGYTF.

This chain uses TRBV18 with TRBJ2-5; 14 bases are a match to TRBD2. The length of the CDR3 is 15 residues. Germline trimming cut 3 bases from V and 4 bases from J; bases unmatched to any gene: 1. The germline V gene has CDR1 KGHSH and CDR2 LQKENI. CDR3 nucleotides: TGTGCCAGCTCACCGGGACTAGCGGGAGTAGAGACCCAGTACTTC. It yields the protein CASSPGLAGVETQYF.

Only a few counts were recorded for this clone. CDR3 amino acids: CASSQDREGEKLFF. The CDR3 coding sequence is TGTGCCAGCAGCCAGGACAGGGAAGGTGAAAAACTGTTTTTT. The chain has TRBV11-2 and TRBJ1-4, with TRBD1 identical over 8 bases. Germline loops: CDR1 SGHAT, CDR2 FQNNGV. Germline trimming cut 5 bases from V and 7 bases from J; bases unmatched to any gene: 6. The length of the CDR3 is 14 residues.

The CDR3 loop reads CASSPSPTGHISGANVLTF. As DNA, the CDR3 is TGTGCCAGCTCACCATCCCCGACAGGGCACATTTCTGGGGCCAACGTCCTGACTTTC. V and J are TRBV18 and TRBJ2-6; 7 bases match TRBD1. This CDR3 has 19 residues. With V trimmed by 2 bases and J by 1 base, 11 bases remained unmatched. Germline V gives CDR1 KGHSH, CDR2 LQKENI.

The chain couples TRBV18 to TRBJ1-4; D call uncertain. The V gene lost 3 bases and the J gene lost 4 bases, with 18 bases spanning the gap. The CDR3 contains 17 residues. Germline V CDR1 and CDR2: KGHSH, LQKENI. The CDR3 coding sequence is TGTGCCAGCTCACCCGAAAAGGTTCCCCGCTTTAATGAAAAACTGTTTTTT. It translates to CASSPEKVPRFNEKLFF.

This clone has a single count. The J gene is TRBJ1-1, the V gene TRBV5-1, with a tentative D call TRBD1 (6 bases). CDR1 and CDR2 (germline): SGHRS, YFSETQ. CDR3 length: 16 amino acids. V was pared by 0 bases and J by 0 bases, with 12 bases between. The CDR3: CASSLGRDNLNTEAFF. The CDR3, as DNA: TGCGCCAGCAGCTTGGGCAGGGACAACTTGAACACTGAAGCTTTCTTT. Full variable domain (missing parts from reference TRBV5-1 and TRBJ1-1): KAGVTQTPRYLIKTRGQQVTLSCSPISGHRSVSWYQQTPGQGLQFLFEYFSETQRNKGNFPGRFSGRQFSNSRSEMNVSTLELGDSALYLCASSLGRDNLNTEAFFGQGTRLTVV.

This chain connects TRBV7-2 to TRBJ2-3; D uncertain. V gave up 3 bases and J gave up 2 bases, with 6 bases separating them. The V gene's germline CDR1 is SGHTA and CDR2 FQGNSA. The CDR3 spans 13 residues. As DNA, the CDR3 is TGTGCCAGCAGCTTTTTGGCCACAGATACGCAGTATTTT. Its translation: CASSFLATDTQYF.

This chain links TRBV18 with TRBJ2-2, with 7 bases fitting TRBD1. The germline V gene has CDR1 KGHSH and CDR2 LQKENI. J lost 2 bases, V lost 4 bases, and 1 base had no gene match. The CDR3 is made up of 14 amino acids. The CDR3 here is CASSRDSNTGELFF. CDR3 DNA: TGTGCCAGCTCACGGGACAGCAACACCGGGGAGCTGTTTTTT. The full variable domain, rest sourced from reference TRBV18 and TRBJ2-2, is NAGVMQNPRHLVRRRGQEARLRCSPMKGHSHVYWYRQLPEEGLKFMVYLQKENIIDESGMPKERFSAEFPKEGPSILRIQQVVRGDSAAYFCASSRDSNTGELFFGEGSRLTVL.

This clone occurred once. The CDR3 nucleotides are TGTGCCATCAGTGAGCCGGTCGGGCCACAACTCAATGAGCAGTTCTTC. It yields the protein CAISEPVGPQLNEQFF. The V and J genes are TRBV10-3 and TRBJ2-1; D remains unclear. The V and J ends lost 2 bases and 6 bases respectively, with 17 bases between them. The CDR3 totals 16 residues. Germline V gene data show CDR1 as ENHRY and CDR2 as SYGVKD.

This sequence joins TRBV28 and TRBJ1-2, with a weak D call TRBD1 (5 bases). CDR3 length: 13 amino acids. CDR1 is MDHEN and CDR2 is SYDVKM in the germline V gene. V dropped 0 bases and J dropped 7 bases, with 9 bases sitting between them. CDR3 sequence: CASSLWQGSGYTF. The CDR3 bases are TGTGCCAGCAGTTTATGGCAGGGAAGTGGCTACACCTTC.

J is TRBJ2-3 and V is TRBV7-8, with 8 bases that match TRBD2. This CDR3 has 18 amino acids. J gave up 0 bases and V 4 bases, and 12 bases lay outside the gene matches. The V gene's germline CDR1 is SGHVS and CDR2 FQNEAQ. CDR3 DNA: TGTGCCAGCAGCTCCCTCGGGGGGGAACCCTCTAGCACAGATACGCAGTATTTT. Translated, it gives CASSSLGGEPSSTDTQYF.

The rearrangement joins TRBV15 to TRBJ1-2, with D uncertain. The CDR3 totals 14 residues. Germline V gene sequence: CDR1 LNHNV, CDR2 YYDKDF (reference sequence). The V end was cut by 1 base, the J end by 4 bases, with 10 bases between. CDR3 protein: CATSRAGAGYGYTF. DNA for the CDR3: TGTGCCACCAGCAGAGCTGGAGCGGGCTATGGCTACACCTTC.

The chain recombines TRBV28 with TRBJ2-7; no reliable D call. The CDR3 totals 12 residues. Trimming took 2 bases from V and 4 from J, leaving 6 bases between them. CDR1 MDHEN and CDR2 SYDVKM come from the germline V gene. This chain's CDR3 is CASSLRAYEQYF. DNA of the CDR3: TGTGCCAGCAGTTTAAGGGCTTACGAGCAGTACTTC. Full variable domain (missing parts from reference TRBV28 and TRBJ2-7): DVKVTQSSRYLVKRTGEKVFLECVQDMDHENMFWYRQDPGLGLRLIYFSYDVKMKEKGDIPEGYSVSREKKERFSLILESASTNQTSMYLCASSLRAYEQYFGPGTRLTVT.

The rearrangement joins TRBV15 to TRBJ2-6; possibly TRBD1 for D (5 bases). The V gene's germline CDR1 is LNHNV and CDR2 YYDKDF (reference sequence). Trimming stripped 1 base from V and 4 bases from J, with 11 bases between. The CDR3 spans 16 residues. CDR3 loop: CATSRGQFIGANVLTF. The CDR3 DNA reads TGTGCCACCAGCAGAGGACAGTTCATCGGGGCCAACGTCCTGACTTTC.

The chain has TRBV19 and TRBJ1-5; D is unclear. V was cut by 2 bases and J by 13 bases, with 15 bases left in between. CDR1 and CDR2 from the germline V gene are LNHDA and SQIVND (reference sequence). This CDR3 region has 13 residues. CDR3 amino acids: CASSISRRQAQHF. The CDR3 coding sequence is TGTGCCAGTAGTATATCCCGCCGGCAGGCTCAGCATTTT.

This chain uses TRBV13 with TRBJ2-1; D is undetermined. The germline CDR1 and CDR2 sequences are PRHDT and FYEKMQ (reference sequence). This CDR3 is built from 16 residues. The V gene lost 5 bases and the J gene lost 7 bases, with 21 bases spanning the gap. CDR3 residues: CASSQALSSLANEQFF. The CDR3 nucleotides read TGTGCCAGCAGCCAGGCCCTTAGCTCACTCGCGAATGAGCAGTTCTTC. Filled out from reference TRBV13 and TRBJ2-1, the complete variable domain reads AAGVIQSPRHLIKEKRETATLKCYPIPRHDTVYWYQQGPGQDPQFLISFYEKMQSDKGSIPDRFSAQQFSDYHSELNMSSLELGDSALYFCASSQALSSLANEQFFGPGTRLTVL.

This clone was detected only a few times. CDR3 in amino acids: CASSPQGTNTEAFF. The CDR3 nucleotides are TGTGCCAGCTCACCACAGGGGACGAACACTGAAGCTTTCTTT. V and J are TRBV18 and TRBJ1-1; tentatively, D is TRBD1 (5 bases). The CDR3 has 14 amino acids. Trimming left V 1 base short and J 1 base short, with 7 bases between. The V gene's germline CDR1 is KGHSH and CDR2 LQKENI.